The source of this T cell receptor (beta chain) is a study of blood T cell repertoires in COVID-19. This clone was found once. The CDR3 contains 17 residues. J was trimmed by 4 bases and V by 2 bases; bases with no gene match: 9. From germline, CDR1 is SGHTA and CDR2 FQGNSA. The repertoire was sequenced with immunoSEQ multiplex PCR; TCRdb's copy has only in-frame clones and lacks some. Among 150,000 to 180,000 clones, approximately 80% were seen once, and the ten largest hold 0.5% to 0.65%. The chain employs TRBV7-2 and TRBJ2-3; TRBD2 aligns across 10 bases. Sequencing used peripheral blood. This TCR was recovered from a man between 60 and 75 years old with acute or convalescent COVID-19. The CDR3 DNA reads TGTGCCAGCAGCTTAATGAGAGCGGGAGGGAGGGCAGATACGCAGTATTTT. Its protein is CASSLMRAGGRADTQYF.